This T cell receptor beta chain was recorded in a study of T cell repertoires in cytomegalovirus infection. TCRdb fed the reads into MiXCR, producing one record per CDR3 protein. The table has about 920,000 distinct CDR3 sequences, less than 35% seen once. A word on this clonotype: Its target is unknown.

The V and J ends lost 6 bases and 16 bases, in that order; junction bases with no gene match: 4. The CDR3 is made up of 11 amino acids. Germline loops: CDR1 SEHNR, CDR2 FQNEAQ (reference sequence). The chain carries TRBV7-9 and TRBJ2-1; TRBD2 matches at 12 bases. This specimen was cultured CD8+ T cells from PBMCs, taken from culture after CMV antigen stimulation. This clonotype was sampled from a human donor in good health (CMV status not recorded). Some clones in this sample may be carry-over from other donors' samples. CDR3 in DNA: TGTGCCAGCAGTCGGACTAGCGGGACTTTCTTC. The encoded protein is CASSRTSGTFF.